The 17 T cell receptor beta chains below were found in one sample sequenced in a study of cytomegalovirus exposure and HLA in healthy donors. The PCR employed 60 Vbeta primers together with 13 Jbeta primers. The table came from immunoSEQ multiplex PCR; TCRdb's copy has only in-frame clones and leaves some out. The table includes about 120,000 clones, 7% to 9.5% detected once. Material for sequencing was PBMCs. The receptors were gathered from a woman aged 40-49 years in good health and CMV-seropositive.

This clone was seen only a few times. The chain is built from TRBV5-1 and TRBJ1-3; unclear D gene. The CDR3 contains 15 residues. The V and J ends lost 0 bases and 3 bases respectively, with 10 bases between them. The germline V gene encodes CDR1 SGHRS and CDR2 YFSETQ. The CDR3 DNA reads as TGCGCCAGCAGCTTGGTGTCGGGAGGTGGAAACACCATATATTTT. Residues: CASSLVSGGGNTIYF.

There are a few counts of this clone. The rearrangement links TRBV5-6 to TRBJ2-4; the D gene is possibly TRBD1 (8 bases). The V end lost 4 bases, the J end lost 0 bases, and 23 bases lay between the germline ends. Germline V gives CDR1 SGHDT, CDR2 YYEEEE. There are 19 residues in the CDR3. The CDR3 DNA reads TGTGCCAGCAGCCGGGTGTTAACAGGGGGGGGGATAGCCAAAAACATTCAGTACTTC. Amino acids: CASSRVLTGGGIAKNIQYF.

The DNA for the CDR3 is TGTGCCAGCACTTCCGGGGGGTCTGGAAACACCATATATTTT. It specifies CASTSGGSGNTIYF. The V call is TRBV28, the J call TRBJ1-3, with a tentative D call TRBD1 (5 bases). This CDR3 is 14 amino acids long. The germline gives CDR1 MDHEN, CDR2 SYDVKM. The germline V and J ends were trimmed by 7 bases and 1 base, with 11 bases remaining between them.

This clone was picked up a small number of times. The chain has TRBV27 and TRBJ1-6; D is unresolved. Germline V gives CDR1 MNHEY, CDR2 SMNVEV (reference sequence). The CDR3 runs 12 residues. Trimming stripped 3 bases from V and 8 bases from J, with 5 bases between. The CDR3 coding sequence is TGTGCCAGCAGTTTCCCAGATTCACCCCTCCACTTT. Translating it yields CASSFPDSPLHF.

J is TRBJ1-2 and V is TRBV28, with TRBD1 identical over 7 bases. The CDR3 is 14 amino acids. The germline gives CDR1 MDHEN, CDR2 SYDVKM. J was trimmed by 2 bases and V by 5 bases; bases with no gene match: 5. CDR3 sequence (DNA): TGTGCCAGCAGTCCTATGGGACAGAACTATGGCTACACCTTC. Translating it yields CASSPMGQNYGYTF.

This clone was counted only a few times. The chain has TRBV19 and TRBJ1-2; no clear D. CDR1 and CDR2 from the germline V gene are LNHDA and SQIVND (reference sequence). V was clipped by 10 bases and J by 4 bases, with 22 bases between them. The CDR3 covers 15 residues. CDR3 residues: CAIGPPADEGYGYTF. The CDR3 DNA is TGTGCCATAGGGCCCCCTGCGGACGAGGGCTATGGCTACACCTTC.

The V gene is TRBV10-1, the J gene TRBJ2-7; weak D call: TRBD2 (5 bases). This CDR3 has 12 amino acids. Deletions cut 8 bases from V and 6 bases from J, with 14 bases between. Germline CDR1 WNHNN, CDR2 SYGVQD (reference sequence). The CDR3 nucleotides read TGCGCCAGCGGACCTTCCCTAGCCGAGCAGTACTTC. This sequence encodes CASGPSLAEQYF.

The chain employs TRBV19 and TRBJ2-1; TRBD2 aligns across 16 bases. CDR3 length: 16 amino acids. J gave up 5 bases and V 4 bases, and 2 bases lay outside the gene matches. From germline, CDR1 is LNHDA and CDR2 SQIVND (reference sequence). The CDR3 DNA sequence: TGTGCCAGTAGTAGGGGACTAGCGGGGGGGCACAATGAGCAGTTCTTC. Translation: CASSRGLAGGHNEQFF.

The table lists this clone with a few counts. The chain recombines TRBV29-1 with TRBJ2-7, with 7 bases aligning to TRBD1. The trim removed 7 bases at V and 1 base at J, leaving 7 bases unmatched. Per germline, CDR1 SQVTM and CDR2 ANQGSEA. The CDR3 sequence is 13 residues long. CDR3 amino acids: CSARTGPSYEQYF. The CDR3 region has the DNA TGCAGCGCGCGGACAGGACCTTCCTACGAGCAGTACTTC.

The V call is TRBV28, the J call TRBJ1-1; 8 nucleotides match TRBD1. Germline V gene data show CDR1 as MDHEN and CDR2 as SYDVKM. The CDR3 is 13 residues long. V lost 6 bases and J lost 3; bases outside the gene matches: 3. The DNA of the CDR3 is TGTGCCAGCAGACCGACAGGGGACACTGAAGCTTTCTTT. This encodes CASRPTGDTEAFF.

The chain employs TRBV5-5 and TRBJ2-7; a weak D match, TRBD2 (5 bases). Germline V gives CDR1 SGHKS, CDR2 YYEKEE (reference sequence). V lost 0 bases to trimming and J lost 0 bases, with 7 bases between them. This CDR3 contains 14 residues. The CDR3 is CASSLAGGSYEQYF. In nucleotides, the CDR3 is TGTGCCAGCAGCTTGGCCGGAGGCTCCTACGAGCAGTACTTC.

The chain joins TRBV28 to TRBJ1-1, with D tentatively TRBD1 (6 bases). V lost 7 bases, J lost 1 base, and 10 bases lay in between. CDR1 and CDR2 (germline): MDHEN, SYDVKM. This CDR3 has 13 amino acids. CDR3: CASTPDRNTEAFF. In DNA, the CDR3 is TGTGCCAGCACCCCGGACAGGAACACTGAAGCTTTCTTT.

This chain connects TRBV29-1 to TRBJ1-2; D may be TRBD1 (5 bases). Germline loops: CDR1 SQVTM, CDR2 ANQGSEA. Trimming left V 0 bases short and J 1 base short, with 18 bases between. The CDR3 has 17 residues. The CDR3 region is CSVEDFQGRTLNYGYTF. CDR3 in DNA: TGCAGCGTTGAAGACTTTCAGGGTCGGACCCTTAACTATGGCTACACCTTC.

Only a few counts were recorded for this clone. The genes are TRBV5-1 and TRBJ2-1; D is perhaps TRBD2 (5 bases). Germline-derived CDR1 and CDR2 are SGHRS and YFSETQ. This CDR3 is built from 13 residues. Trimming removed 0 bases from V and 8 bases from J, with 9 bases in between. The CDR3 loop is CASSLGGSDEQFF. The CDR3 DNA reads TGCGCCAGCAGCTTGGGAGGGTCGGATGAGCAGTTCTTC. Based on the CDR3 plus reference TRBV5-1 and TRBJ2-1, the full variable domain is KAGVTQTPRYLIKTRGQQVTLSCSPISGHRSVSWYQQTPGQGLQFLFEYFSETQRNKGNFPGRFSGRQFSNSRSEMNVSTLELGDSALYLCASSLGGSDEQFFGPGTRLTVL.

The chain employs TRBV28 and TRBJ2-1; D is unclear. Germline CDR1 is MDHEN and CDR2 is SYDVKM. The germline V and J ends were trimmed by 3 bases and 6 bases, with 3 bases remaining between them. CDR3 length equals 11 residues. The CDR3 is CASSFLNEQFF. CDR3 sequence (DNA): TGTGCCAGCAGTTTTCTCAATGAGCAGTTCTTC.

This clone was seen a few times. The rearrangement joins TRBV18 to TRBJ1-6, with 9 positions matching TRBD1. The trim removed 3 bases at V and 6 bases at J, leaving 3 bases unmatched. The CDR3 runs 15 residues. Looked up from germline, CDR1 is KGHSH and CDR2 is LQKENI. The CDR3 loop is CASSPTGQGNSPLHF. CDR3 in DNA: TGTGCCAGCTCACCCACGGGACAGGGTAATTCACCCCTCCACTTT.

The chain couples TRBV5-4 to TRBJ2-3; 10 positions match TRBD2. The CDR3 contains 18 residues. V was clipped by 4 bases and J by 3 bases; unmatched bases: 14. Germline CDR1 and CDR2: SGHNT and YYREEE (reference sequence). The CDR3 DNA reads as TGTGCCAGCAGCCTCCCTCAAGGAGCGGGGGGGGATACAGATACGCAGTATTTT. It is translated as CASSLPQGAGGDTDTQYF.